This TCR beta chain was sequenced during a study of blood T cell repertoires in COVID-19. Method: immunoSEQ multiplex PCR; TCRdb's copy keeps in-frame clones and lacks some. Of around 180,000 clones in the sample, around 85% are singletons; the top ten hold 18%. The V gene's germline CDR1 is SGHKS and CDR2 YYEKEE (reference sequence). CDR3 length: 14 amino acids. Trimming removed 1 base at V and 7 bases at J, with 9 bases between. Source material: peripheral blood. The sequence was obtained from a person aged 70 to 85 with COVID-19, enrolled during active disease. V is TRBV5-5 and J is TRBJ1-6, with D hard to call. CDR3 region: CASSLTIVNSPLHF. CDR3 bases: TGTGCCAGCAGCTTGACAATCGTGAATTCACCCCTCCACTTT.